This T cell receptor beta chain originates from a study of T cell repertoires in cytomegalovirus infection. Looking at the study overall: Public TCR beta signatures provided an indication of both CMV infection and a matching HLA type.

As to this clonotype: Its antigen is unidentified.

CDR1 is SEHNR and CDR2 is FQNEAQ in the germline V gene (reference sequence). This CDR3 is built from 15 residues. Trimming took off 8 bases at V and 2 bases at J, with 18 bases between the two ends. Overall study results and limits: It was HLA-C-restricted CMV-specific TCR beta clonotypes that dominated the response ex vivo. Individuals carrying CMV plus the relevant HLA were identified by cumulative frequency of public TCR beta families.

TCRdb re-called the reads with MiXCR, one entry per CDR3 protein. The sample includes a few hundred thousand distinct CDR3 sequences, about 15% of them seen just once. This sequence originates from a human donor in good health (CMV status not recorded). Some clones in this sample may be carry-over from other donors' samples. The sample comprised CD8+ T cells from PBMCs. The chain combines TRBV7-9 with TRBJ2-5; maybe TRBD1 (5 bases). For the CDR3, the DNA is TGTGCCAGCCGGCGCGGTTTCGACAGACAAGAGACCCAGTACTTC. Translated, it gives CASRRGFDRQETQYF.